Listed below are T cell receptor beta chains from one sample, sequenced in a study of read filtering for tumor transcriptome and immune sequencing. TCRdb re-called the reads with MiXCR, one entry per CDR3 protein. The sample consists of 93,000 or so distinct CDR3 sequences, 20% to 25% of them appearing once. Material: a population of CD138-negative cells sorted from bone marrow. The receptors were sampled from a donor at least 40 years old with multiple myeloma. The CDR3 runs from the conserved cysteine through the conserved F or W. The order of the fields is D gene, V gene, J gene, clone size, CDR3 protein, CDR3 DNA. A D gene is named only where the DNA matches it firmly. Rows give clone size only sometimes, using once, few, many, or a class for an expanded clone.

-	TRBV28	TRBJ1-6	few	CASKSGNSPLHF	TGTGCCAGCAAGTCGGGAAATTCACCCCTCCACTTT
-	TRBV19	TRBJ2-3	few	CASSPSRAKSDTQYF	TGTGCCAGTAGTCCCAGCAGGGCCAAATCAGATACGCAGTATTTT
TRBD1	TRBV5-1	TRBJ2-1	few	CASKPGQGALEQFF	TGCGCCAGTAAACCGGGACAGGGGGCACTTGAGCAGTTCTTC
-	TRBV5-1	TRBJ2-7	-	CASSLDGSCEQYF	TGCGCCAGCAGCTTGGACGGGTCCTGCGAGCAGTACTTC
-	TRBV5-1	TRBJ1-6	-	CAGSLLTYNSPLHF	TGCGCCGGCAGCTTATTAACCTATAATTCACCCCTCCACTTT
-	TRBV11-1	TRBJ1-2	many	CASSAGQHYGYTF	TGTGCCAGCAGCGCGGGACAACACTATGGCTACACCTTC
-	TRBV6-5	TRBJ2-7	many	CASSSHNSYEQYF	TGTGCCAGCAGTTCCCATAATTCCTACGAGCAGTACTTC
-	TRBV30	TRBJ2-3	-	CAWSVMGGSDTQYF	TGTGCCTGGAGTGTAATGGGAGGCTCGGATACGCAGTATTTT
TRBD1	TRBV20-1	TRBJ2-3	many	CSALTGVGADTQYF	TGCAGTGCTCTCACAGGGGTCGGCGCAGATACGCAGTATTTT
TRBD2	TRBV24-1	TRBJ2-1	many	CATSASGGGAMNEQFF	TGTGCCACCAGTGCTAGTGGCGGGGGGGCGATGAATGAGCAGTTCTTC
-	TRBV24-1	TRBJ2-1	many	CATSDPQTAVNEQFF	TGTGCCACCAGTGATCCCCAGACAGCGGTCAATGAGCAGTTCTTC
TRBD1	TRBV7-3	TRBJ2-3	many	CASSLKADRVFGTDTQYF	TGTGCCAGCAGCTTAAAGGCGGACAGGGTATTTGGCACAGATACGCAGTATTTT
-	TRBV11-1	TRBJ2-5	-	CASSLSLRETQYF	TGTGCCAGCAGCTTGAGCCTCAGAGAGACCCAGTACTTC
-	TRBV5-1	TRBJ1-1	-	CASRGPDTEAFF	TGCGCCAGCAGGGGCCCTGACACTGAAGCTTTCTTT
TRBD2	TRBV2	TRBJ2-3	many	CASKKTSGGTRTDTQYF	TGTGCCAGCAAAAAGACTAGCGGGGGGACCCGCACAGATACGCAGTATTTT
-	TRBV6-4	TRBJ1-1	many	CASSRGGTDAEAFF	TGTGCCAGCTCCCGGGGGGGAACAGACGCTGAAGCTTTCTTT
TRBD1	TRBV19	TRBJ1-1	-	CASTGGIVNTEAFF	TGTGCCAGCACAGGGGGCATTGTGAACACTGAAGCTTTCTTT
-	TRBV7-2	TRBJ2-7	-	CASSLVFGSPRYEQYF	TGTGCCAGCAGCTTAGTTTTCGGCTCCCCGAGGTACGAGCAGTACTTC
TRBD1	TRBV28	TRBJ2-7	many	CASSSSGTGGFHEQYF	TGTGCCAGCAGTTCATCCGGGACAGGGGGCTTTCACGAGCAGTACTTC
-	TRBV20-1	TRBJ1-1	many	CSAQDINTEAFF	TGCAGTGCCCAAGACATCAACACTGAAGCTTTCTTT
-	TRBV12-3/TRBV12-4	TRBJ2-5	many	CASSLGRPPGETQYF	TGTGCCAGCAGTTTAGGTCGCCCGCCCGGGGAGACCCAGTACTTC
-	TRBV19	TRBJ2-3	-	CASKSQRGTDTQYF	TGTGCCAGTAAAAGTCAGAGGGGCACAGATACGCAGTATTTT
-	TRBV7-8	TRBJ1-1	many	CASSRTEGRTEAFF	TGTGCCAGCAGCCGGACAGAGGGGAGGACTGAAGCTTTCTTT
-	TRBV7-9	TRBJ1-5	-	CASSLDGAPGQPQQF	TGTGCCAGCAGCTTAGACGGGGCCCCCGGTCAGCCCCAGCAGTTT
-	TRBV18	TRBJ1-1	-	CAGSRELNTEAFF	TGTGCCGGCTCACGTGAGCTGAACACTGAAGCTTTCTTT
-	TRBV19	TRBJ2-1	-	CASSAGPGNEQFF	TGTGCCAGTAGTGCTGGTCCGGGCAATGAGCAGTTCTTC
-	TRBV2	TRBJ1-3	few	CASSETDSSGNTIYF	TGTGCCAGCAGTGAAACGGACAGCTCTGGAAACACCATATATTTT
-	TRBV12-3/TRBV12-4	TRBJ2-3	medium-sized	CASGQDSTQYF	TGTGCTAGTGGTCAGGACAGTACGCAGTATTTT
-	TRBV2	TRBJ1-1	-	CASRERVANTEAFF	TGCGCCAGCAGGGAAAGAGTAGCGAACACTGAAGCTTTCTTT